This TCR beta chain is drawn from a study of T cell responses to AZD1222 COVID-19 vaccine (dated by TCRdb to about 2021). Regarding the complete study: TCR sequencing covered 233 trial participants: approximately 200 given two doses of AZD1222 and approximately 26 given two doses of MenACWY control vaccine. Trial participants were enrolled into age subgroups of 18-55, 56-69 and 70-plus years, which contained roughly 140, 27 and 60 TCR-sequenced participants, respectively. Results and caveats for the whole study, not just this receptor: Because no day 14 peak-response samples were available, the repertoires could be characterized only after the peak T cell response. Participants were mostly white British and included more females than males, and it was suggested by the authors that clonal diversity may have been underestimated. CD4 TCRs associated with the vaccine covered the entire spike protein, and the dominant responses were in regions 160-218 and 743-854. A significant rise in spike-specific TCR breadth and depth was observed after two AZD1222 doses relative to day 0 and relative to MenACWY recipients. Epitopes outside the regions mutated in the B.1.351 and B.1.1.7 variants were reportedly recognized by nearly half of the unique spike-specific TCRs. Conclusions about previously exposed vaccinees are limited because only six or seven AZD1222 recipients were SARS-CoV-2 seropositive at baseline. In the small 56-69-year group, the increase in depth fell short of significance, most likely because of low power.

Trimmed from V: 4 bases; trimmed from J: 5 bases; junction bases lacking a gene match: 18. Including the terminal cysteine and phenylalanine, the CDR3 comprises 18 residues. Of all the DNA, just the CDR3 is kept, 54 bases in frame from base 1. From a lookup of the germline V gene, CDR1 and CDR2 are SNHLY and FYNNEI. The label giving this sample's time point can be read as: sample from adult after SARS-CoV-2 infection, after symptom onset. A couple of convalescent COVID-19 patients, sampled after symptom onset from adults with prior SARS-CoV-2 infection, were also TCR-sequenced for comparison. In regard to this clone: The antigen this receptor binds is unknown. The input lacks base qualities; no much larger clone sits a single base away.

The CDR3 regions of human TCRbeta chains were analyzed by immunosequencing. As for the original processing: Repertoire TCRs were matched against a reference library of SARS-CoV-2-specific TCRs generated with the MIRA antigen-specificity platform. Breadth meant the fraction of unique TCRs that were SARS-CoV-2-associated, whereas depth meant the fraction of total T cells that were SARS-CoV-2-associated. Using the MIRA data, each spike-specific TCR was mapped to the spike region that the TCR reacts to and placed in a CD4 or CD8 class. Log10-transformed breadth and depth values were compared by one-way ANOVA with Sidak's multiple comparisons tests. Drawn from immuneACCESS, this table holds only the in-frame rearrangements with V and J called that TCRdb kept. Clones are partly lost; checked studies trace under half to an unresolved V gene and leave the rest unexplained. V, J and clone size derive from that table, while D and trimming were established from the DNA sequence. Here the sample has around 140,000 clones; 85% to 95% occur a single time. The ten largest make up 9% to 15% of the sample.

This clonotype originated in an adult who had recovered from COVID-19. In this chain, TRBV2 is recombined with TRBJ2-5; 8 central nucleotides agree with TRBD2. The material was peripheral blood, obtained after recovery from COVID-19. The bases read TGTGCCAGCAGTGGGGGACTAGTCAAAGGTTTAAGTTTGGAGACCCAGTACTTC. Translated, it gives CASSGGLVKGLSLETQYF. With all but the CDR3 taken from the reference TRBV2 and TRBJ2-5 genes, the full variable domain is: EPEVTQTPSHQVTQMGQEVILRCVPISNHLYFYWYRQILGQKVEFLVSFYNNEISEKSEIFDDQFSVERPDGSNFTLKIRSTKLEDSAMYFCASSGGLVKGLSLETQYFGPGTRLLVL.